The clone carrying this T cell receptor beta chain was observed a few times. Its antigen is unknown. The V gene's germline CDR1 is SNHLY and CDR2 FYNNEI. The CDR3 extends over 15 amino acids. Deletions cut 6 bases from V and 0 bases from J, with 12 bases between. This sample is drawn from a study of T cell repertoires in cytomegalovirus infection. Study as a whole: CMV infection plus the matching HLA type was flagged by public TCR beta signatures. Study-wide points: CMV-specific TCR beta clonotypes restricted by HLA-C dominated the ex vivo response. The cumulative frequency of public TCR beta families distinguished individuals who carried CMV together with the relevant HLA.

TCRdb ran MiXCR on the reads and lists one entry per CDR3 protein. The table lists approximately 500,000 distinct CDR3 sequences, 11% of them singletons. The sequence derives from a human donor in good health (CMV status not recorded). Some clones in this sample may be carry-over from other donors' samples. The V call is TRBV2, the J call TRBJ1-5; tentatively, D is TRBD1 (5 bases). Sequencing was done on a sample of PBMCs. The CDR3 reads CASRGRGYSNQPQHF. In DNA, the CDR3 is TGTGCCAGCAGGGGGAGGGGTTATAGCAATCAGCCCCAGCATTTT.